Listed here are 27 T cell receptor beta chains from one sample, sequenced in a study of technical replicates of blood from a handful of donors. Clones were read by immunoSEQ multiplex PCR, and TCRdb kept only the in-frame ones, dropping some. The table has tens of thousands of clones, just under 95% seen once. Sequencing input: T cells isolated from PBMCs. All receptors derive from a human donor in good health.

The chain carries TRBV10-3 and TRBJ1-1; D uncertain. V was trimmed by 4 bases and J by 2 bases, leaving 11 bases between them. The germline CDR1 and CDR2 sequences are ENHRY and SYGVKD. The length of the CDR3 is 14 residues. CDR3 nucleotides: TGTGCCATCAGTGGAACCCGGGAAAACACTGAAGCTTTCTTT. Protein: CAISGTRENTEAFF.

The chain carries TRBV6-5 and TRBJ2-5; 8 positions agree with TRBD2. The CDR3 totals 15 residues. CDR1 and CDR2 (germline): MNHEY, SVGAGI. With V trimmed by 2 bases and J by 5 bases, 7 bases remained unmatched. The CDR3 sequence: CASSYAAGGSETQYF. In DNA, the CDR3 is TGTGCCAGCAGTTACGCTGCGGGAGGATCGGAGACCCAGTACTTC.

The rearrangement uses TRBV19 and TRBJ1-5; D is undetermined. V was pared by 1 base and J by 6 bases, with 10 bases between. The CDR3 is made up of 14 amino acids. Germline V gene lookup returns CDR1 LNHDA and CDR2 SQIVND (reference sequence). The CDR3 DNA is TGTGCCAGTAGTATAGTAGGTCGAGGTCAGCCCCAGCATTTT. Protein: CASSIVGRGQPQHF.

This chain uses TRBV6-5 with TRBJ2-7; tentatively, D is TRBD2 (6 bases). CDR3 length: 13 residues. V lost 2 bases, J lost 3 bases, and 8 bases lay in between. CDR1 is MNHEY, CDR2 SVGAGI, per germline. CDR3 DNA sequence: TGTGCCAGCAGTTACGGCGGGAACTACGAGCAGTACTTC. It is translated as CASSYGGNYEQYF.

CDR3 sequence reads: CASSLIGRSYEQYF. The CDR3 DNA is TGTGCCAGCAGCTTAATCGGGAGAAGCTACGAGCAGTACTTC. This chain joins TRBV5-4 and TRBJ2-7, with a possible D match to TRBD2 (6 bases). The germline CDR1 and CDR2 sequences are SGHNT and YYREEE (reference sequence). The CDR3 spans 14 residues. V lost 2 bases and J lost 3, with 12 bases in between.

This chain uses TRBV2 with TRBJ1-4; D unresolved. V lost 7 bases and J 0 bases, leaving 15 bases between the germline ends. CDR1 SNHLY and CDR2 FYNNEI come from the germline V gene. The CDR3 length is 16 residues. DNA for the CDR3: TGTGCCAGCATAGACTCTTTCTTTACAACTAATGAAAAACTGTTTTTT. Residues: CASIDSFFTTNEKLFF.

The rearrangement links TRBV5-5 to TRBJ1-2, with D possibly TRBD1 on 5 matching bases. The V gene lost 6 bases and the J gene lost 6 bases, with 18 bases spanning the gap. CDR1 and CDR2 from the germline V gene are SGHKS and YYEKEE (reference sequence). This CDR3 is built from 14 residues. CDR3 coding DNA: TGTGCCAGCACCTTCAACGGCAGGGCGGATGGCTACACCTTC. Translating gives CASTFNGRADGYTF. Full variable domain (rest looked up from reference TRBV5-5 and TRBJ1-2): DAGVTQSPTHLIKTRGQQVTLRCSPISGHKSVSWYQQVLGQGPQFIFQYYEKEERGRGNFPDRFSARQFPNYSSELNVNALLLGDSALYLCASTFNGRADGYTFGSGTRLTVV.

This chain uses TRBV4-1 with TRBJ2-2; TRBD1 matches 9 bases. Germline loops: CDR1 MGHRA, CDR2 YSYEKL. This CDR3 comprises 16 residues. V lost 3 bases, J lost 6 bases, and 8 bases stayed unmatched. This chain's CDR3 is CASSHPGTGTAGELFF. The CDR3 bases are TGCGCCAGCAGCCATCCCGGGACAGGGACGGCCGGGGAGCTGTTTTTT.

This chain connects TRBV7-6 to TRBJ2-5, with 11 bases aligning to TRBD2. Per the germline V gene, CDR1 is SGHVS and CDR2 is FNYEAQ. CDR3 size: 16 residues. The ends lost 3 bases at V and 5 bases at J; junction bases unmatched: 8. This CDR3 reads CASSLSVASGRETQYF. DNA of the CDR3: TGTGCCAGCAGCTTGTCTGTTGCTAGCGGGAGGGAGACCCAGTACTTC.

This clone was recorded only once. The chain combines TRBV4-1 with TRBJ2-7; the match to TRBD1 covers 7 bases. V shed 4 bases and J 4 bases; nucleotides not matched to a gene: 4. Germline CDR1 MGHRA, CDR2 YSYEKL. This CDR3 spans 13 amino acids. The CDR3 DNA reads TGCGCCAGCAGCCGAGGGGGCGGTTACGAGCAGTACTTC. Amino acids: CASSRGGGYEQYF.

V is TRBV28 and J is TRBJ2-5; no clear D. The germline V and J ends were trimmed by 7 bases and 2 bases, with 5 bases remaining between them. Looked up from germline, CDR1 is MDHEN and CDR2 is SYDVKM. This CDR3 contains 11 residues. The CDR3 DNA follows: TGTGCCAGCATCGGTCAAGAGACCCAGTACTTC. It encodes CASIGQETQYF.

The chain has TRBV5-4 and TRBJ1-1; the D gene is possibly TRBD1 (5 bases). This CDR3 is built from 13 residues. Germline-derived CDR1 and CDR2 are SGHNT and YYREEE (reference sequence). V dropped 5 bases and J dropped 4 bases, with 12 bases sitting between them. The CDR3 protein is CASSWGGGTEAFF. The CDR3 coding sequence is TGTGCCAGCAGTTGGGGCGGTGGCACTGAAGCTTTCTTT. The full variable domain, with the rest looked up from reference TRBV5-4 and TRBJ1-1, is ETGVTQSPTHLIKTRGQQVTLRCSSQSGHNTVSWYQQALGQGPQFIFQYYREEENGRGNFPPRFSGLQFPNYSSELNVNALELDDSALYLCASSWGGGTEAFFGQGTRLTVV.

This chain links TRBV5-1 with TRBJ1-5; the match to TRBD1 covers 9 bases. Germline V gene sequence: CDR1 SGHRS, CDR2 YFSETQ. CDR3 length equals 22 residues. V gave up 5 bases and J gave up 6 bases; unmatched junction bases: 30. The CDR3 DNA follows: TGCGCCAGCAGTTTTACCGGGACAGGGACCAACATCCACCCCAAGATTGGTCAGCCCCAGCATTTT. Amino acid sequence: CASSFTGTGTNIHPKIGQPQHF. The complete variable domain, with remaining parts taken from reference TRBV5-1 and TRBJ1-5, reads KAGVTQTPRYLIKTRGQQVTLSCSPISGHRSVSWYQQTPGQGLQFLFEYFSETQRNKGNFPGRFSGRQFSNSRSEMNVSTLELGDSALYLCASSFTGTGTNIHPKIGQPQHFGDGTRLSIL.

The chain has TRBV30 and TRBJ1-5; a possible D gene is TRBD1 (6 bases). Per germline, CDR1 GTSNPN and CDR2 SVGIG (reference sequence). The CDR3 is made up of 12 amino acids. V was cut by 5 bases and J by 4 bases, with 9 bases left in between. The CDR3 DNA is TGTGCCTGGCCCGGACAGAATCAGCCCCAGCATTTT. It is translated as CAWPGQNQPQHF. Combining the CDR3 with reference TRBV30 and TRBJ1-5 gives the whole variable domain SQTIHQWPATLVQPVGSPLSLECTVEGTSNPNLYWYRQAAGRGLQLLFYSVGIGQISSEVPQNLSASRPQDRQFILSSKKLLLSDSGFYLCAWPGQNQPQHFGDGTRLSIL.

The gene calls are TRBV9 and TRBJ1-1; D perhaps matches TRBD1 (6 bases). V lost 7 bases and J lost 4, with 11 bases in between. The CDR3 has 12 residues. Germline-derived CDR1 and CDR2 are SGDLS and YYNGEE. CDR3 in DNA: TGTGCCAGCGGGGAGGGGGTCACTGAAGCTTTCTTT. This codes for CASGEGVTEAFF.

This sequence joins TRBV9 and TRBJ1-5, with D hard to call. The V gene's germline CDR1 is SGDLS and CDR2 YYNGEE. CDR3 size: 13 residues. Trimming pared 0 bases from V and 5 bases from J, leaving 6 bases between. This chain's CDR3 is CASSVGLDQPQHF. The CDR3 DNA is TGTGCCAGCAGCGTAGGGTTAGATCAGCCCCAGCATTTT.

This chain connects TRBV11-2 to TRBJ1-1; possibly TRBD1 for D (5 bases). The germline V gene has CDR1 SGHAT and CDR2 FQNNGV. V was trimmed by 6 bases and J by 5 bases, leaving 13 bases between them. The length of the CDR3 is 13 residues. The CDR3 nucleotides read TGTGCCAGCAGTCAGGCGGGGGTAACTGAAGCTTTCTTT. Translating it yields CASSQAGVTEAFF.

The V gene is TRBV11-3, the J gene TRBJ2-7; the match to TRBD2 covers 13 bases. CDR1 is SGHNT, CDR2 YENEEA, per germline. The ends lost 5 bases at V and 3 bases at J; junction bases unmatched: 4. The CDR3 sequence is 15 residues long. The CDR3 DNA sequence: TGTGCCAGCAGCCCTGGACTAGCGGGGGACTACGAGCAGTACTTC. It codes for CASSPGLAGDYEQYF.

The V and J genes are TRBV4-1 and TRBJ2-1; a weak D match, TRBD2 (6 bases). CDR1 and CDR2 (germline): MGHRA, YSYEKL. V gave up 2 bases and J gave up 10 bases, with 18 bases separating them. The length of the CDR3 is 15 residues. CDR3 DNA: TGCGCCAGCAGCCAATCTAGCGCCCCAACGGGGGAGCAGTTCTTC. This translates into CASSQSSAPTGEQFF.

This chain uses TRBV7-2 with TRBJ2-7, with D perhaps TRBD2 (5 bases). Germline V gene sequence: CDR1 SGHTA, CDR2 FQGNSA. The CDR3 is 14 amino acids. V was cut by 5 bases and J by 3 bases, with 14 bases left in between. The CDR3 sequence: CASSPEGVVYEQYF. DNA of the CDR3: TGTGCCAGCAGCCCCGAGGGAGTCGTCTACGAGCAGTACTTC.

This clone appeared a single time. The chain couples TRBV6-1 to TRBJ1-2; the D gene is possibly TRBD1 (5 bases). Germline CDR1 is MNHNS and CDR2 is SASEGT. The CDR3 consists of 12 residues. Trimming shortened V by 4 bases and J by 7 bases, and 10 bases separated the two germline ends. For the CDR3, the DNA is TGTGCCAGCAGTGTTAGGACATTTGGCTACACCTTC. Translation gives CASSVRTFGYTF.

The chain carries TRBV28 and TRBJ2-2, with 9 bases aligning to TRBD2. Trimming at V came to 6 bases and at J to 6 bases, leaving 2 bases not matched to a gene. The CDR3 has 13 amino acids. Germline loops: CDR1 MDHEN, CDR2 SYDVKM. The CDR3 reads CASREREAGELFF. CDR3 coding DNA: TGTGCCAGCAGGGAGCGGGAGGCCGGGGAGCTGTTTTTT.

The chain joins TRBV11-2 to TRBJ2-2, with 11 bases aligning to TRBD2. The ends lost 4 bases at V and 4 bases at J; junction bases unmatched: 8. CDR1 is SGHAT, CDR2 FQNNGV, per germline. The length of the CDR3 is 17 residues. The CDR3 DNA reads as TGTGCCAGCAGCTCGTTAAGGACTAGCGGGTTCACCGGGGAGCTGTTTTTT. Translated: CASSSLRTSGFTGELFF.

This chain uses TRBV5-6 with TRBJ1-2; 9 positions match TRBD1. Germline V lookup: CDR1 SGHDT, CDR2 YYEEEE. With 2 bases clipped from V and 1 base from J, the junction kept 6 bases outside the gene matches. The CDR3 covers 16 residues. The CDR3, as DNA: TGTGCCAGCAGCTTAGTGACAGGGGGAAATAACTATGGCTACACCTTC. It codes for CASSLVTGGNNYGYTF.

The chain links TRBV11-3 to TRBJ2-7; TRBD2 matches at 9 bases. The CDR3 is 15 residues long. Germline V gene data show CDR1 as SGHNT and CDR2 as YENEEA. V lost 5 bases, J lost 3 bases, and 8 bases stayed unmatched. CDR3 region: CASSPWPSGDYEQYF. Here the CDR3 DNA reads TGTGCCAGCAGCCCATGGCCTAGCGGGGACTACGAGCAGTACTTC.

This chain joins TRBV11-2 and TRBJ2-2; TRBD2 matches 9 bases. The CDR3 has 19 amino acids. Germline values: CDR1 SGHAT, CDR2 FQNNGV. Trimming took 1 base from V and 1 from J; bases not matched to a gene: 10. In nucleotides, the CDR3 is TGTGCCAGCAGCTTAGGGTGGCGCGGGAGGGCCGGGAACACCGGGGAGCTGTTTTTT. Protein sequence: CASSLGWRGRAGNTGELFF.

The chain joins TRBV19 to TRBJ1-3; D gene unclear. Germline V gene data show CDR1 as LNHDA and CDR2 as SQIVND (reference sequence). The V end lost 2 bases, the J end lost 0 bases, and 11 bases lay between the germline ends. This CDR3 contains 16 residues. DNA for the CDR3: TGTGCCAGTAGTATAATGGCTGCTTACTCTGGAAACACCATATATTTT. Its protein is CASSIMAAYSGNTIYF. The full variable domain, with the rest looked up from reference TRBV19 and TRBJ1-3, is DGGITQSPKYLFRKEGQNVTLSCEQNLNHDAMYWYRQDPGQGLRLIYYSQIVNDFQKGDIAEGYSVSREKKESFPLTVTSAQKNPTAFYLCASSIMAAYSGNTIYFGEGSWLTVV.